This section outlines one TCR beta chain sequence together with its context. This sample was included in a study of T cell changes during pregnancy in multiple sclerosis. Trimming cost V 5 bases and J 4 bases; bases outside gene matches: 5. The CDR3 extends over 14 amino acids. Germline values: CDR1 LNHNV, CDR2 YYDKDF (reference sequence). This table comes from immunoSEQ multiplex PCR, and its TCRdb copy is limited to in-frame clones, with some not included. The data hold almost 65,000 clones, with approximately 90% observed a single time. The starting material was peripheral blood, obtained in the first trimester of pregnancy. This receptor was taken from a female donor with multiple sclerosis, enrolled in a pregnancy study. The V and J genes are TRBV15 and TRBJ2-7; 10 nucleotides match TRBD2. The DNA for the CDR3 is TGTGCCACCAGCGGGGGGACTAGCGTGTACGAGCAGTACTTC. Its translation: CATSGGTSVYEQYF.